Described below is a single TCR beta chain sequence and its context. Its antigen is still unknown. Assay: immunoSEQ multiplex PCR; the TCRdb copy retains only in-frame clones and omits some. In the table there are 45,000 to 60,000 clones, roughly four fifths of which are singletons. V gave up 3 bases and J gave up 3 bases, with 9 bases separating them. Germline loops: CDR1 SNHLY, CDR2 FYNNEI. This CDR3 has 14 amino acids. The data are from a study of radiotherapy plus CTLA-4 blockade in lung cancer. At the level of the study: Objective responses were recorded in about 17% of patients, with disease control recorded in about 29%.

Broader study findings: Response was reportedly best predicted by early blood T cell clone dynamics, with interferon-beta.

Enrolled patients, whose metastatic non-small-cell lung cancer was chemo-refractory, received focal radiation plus CTLA-4 blockade with ipilimumab. The specimen comprised peripheral blood, sampled from a patient treated with radiotherapy plus ipilimumab. This clonotype was sampled from a human donor with non-small cell lung cancer who had stable disease on radiotherapy plus ipilimumab. This sequence joins TRBV2 and TRBJ2-1; D uncertain. CDR3 sequence: CASSDAQSYNEQFF. CDR3 DNA sequence: TGTGCCAGCAGTGATGCACAGAGCTACAATGAGCAGTTCTTC.